The present T cell receptor beta chain was sequenced within a study of blood T cell repertoires in COVID-19. About the study: Some COVID-19 samples were acute and others convalescent; all came from the United States, Italy and Spain.

Profiling relied on immunoSEQ multiplex PCR, and the TCRdb table lists in-frame clones only, not all of them. Of 85,000 to 100,000 clones listed, about 88% are singletons. CDR1 and CDR2 from the germline V gene are SGDLS and YYNGEE. The V and J ends lost 6 bases and 6 bases, in that order; junction bases with no gene match: 8. This CDR3 has 14 residues. The chain couples TRBV9 to TRBJ2-2; 7 nucleotides match TRBD1. Source material: peripheral blood. This sequence originates from a man aged 55 to 70 with acute or convalescent COVID-19. The CDR3 loop is CASTGNRGPGELFF. The CDR3 nucleotides read TGTGCCAGCACCGGGAACAGGGGCCCCGGGGAGCTGTTTTTT.